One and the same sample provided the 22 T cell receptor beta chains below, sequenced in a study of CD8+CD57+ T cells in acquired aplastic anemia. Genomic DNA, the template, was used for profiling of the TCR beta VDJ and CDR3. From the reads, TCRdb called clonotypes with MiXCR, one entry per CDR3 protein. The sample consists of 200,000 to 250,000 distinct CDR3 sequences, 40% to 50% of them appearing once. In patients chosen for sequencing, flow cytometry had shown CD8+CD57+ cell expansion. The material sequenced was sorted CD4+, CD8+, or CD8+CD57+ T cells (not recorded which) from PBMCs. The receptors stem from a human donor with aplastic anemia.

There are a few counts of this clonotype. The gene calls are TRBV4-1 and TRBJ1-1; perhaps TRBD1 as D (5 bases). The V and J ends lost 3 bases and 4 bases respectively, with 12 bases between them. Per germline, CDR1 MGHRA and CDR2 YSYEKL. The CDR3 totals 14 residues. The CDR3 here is CASSQGPVSTEAFF. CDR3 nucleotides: TGCGCCAGCAGCCAGGGGCCCGTAAGCACTGAAGCTTTCTTT.

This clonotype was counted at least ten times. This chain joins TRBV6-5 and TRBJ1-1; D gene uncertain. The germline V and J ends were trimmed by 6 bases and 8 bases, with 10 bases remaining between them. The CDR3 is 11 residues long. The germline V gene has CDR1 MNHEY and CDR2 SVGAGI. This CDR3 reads CASRSGVEAFF. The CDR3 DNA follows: TGTGCCAGCAGATCCGGGGTCGAAGCTTTCTTT.

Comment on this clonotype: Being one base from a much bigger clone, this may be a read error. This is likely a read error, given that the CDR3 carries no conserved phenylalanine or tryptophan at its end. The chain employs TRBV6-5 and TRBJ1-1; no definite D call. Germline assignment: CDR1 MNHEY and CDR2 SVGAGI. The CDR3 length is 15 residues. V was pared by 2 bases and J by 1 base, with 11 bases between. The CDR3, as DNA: TGTGCCAGCAGTTACCTCCTTGACACGAACACTGAAGCTTTCTCT. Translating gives CASSYLLDTNTEAFS.

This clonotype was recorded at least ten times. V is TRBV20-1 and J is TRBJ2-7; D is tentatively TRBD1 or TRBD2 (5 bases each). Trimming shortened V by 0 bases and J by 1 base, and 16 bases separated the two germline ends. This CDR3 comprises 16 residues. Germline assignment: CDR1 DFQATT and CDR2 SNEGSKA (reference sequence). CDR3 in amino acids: CSARDLRGRISYEQYF. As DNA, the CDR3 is TGCAGTGCTAGAGATCTTAGGGGACGCATTTCCTACGAGCAGTACTTC.

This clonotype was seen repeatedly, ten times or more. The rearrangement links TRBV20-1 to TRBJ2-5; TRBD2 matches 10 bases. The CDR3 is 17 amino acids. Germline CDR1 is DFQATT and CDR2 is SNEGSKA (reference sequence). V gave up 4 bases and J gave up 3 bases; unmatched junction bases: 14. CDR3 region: CSAKTSGFPPREETQYF. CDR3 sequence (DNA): TGCAGTGCTAAGACTAGCGGGTTCCCGCCGAGGGAAGAGACCCAGTACTTC.

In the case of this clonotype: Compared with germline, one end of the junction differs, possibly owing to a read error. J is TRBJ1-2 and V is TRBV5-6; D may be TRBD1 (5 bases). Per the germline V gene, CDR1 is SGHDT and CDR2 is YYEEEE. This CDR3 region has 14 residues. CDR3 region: CASSLSGGDYGYTF. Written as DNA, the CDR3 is TGTGCCAGCAGCTTGTCCGGGGGGGACTACGGCTACACCTTC. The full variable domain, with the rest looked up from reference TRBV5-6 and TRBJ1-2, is DAGVTQSPTHLIKTRGQQVTLRCSPKSGHDTVSWYQQALGQGPQFIFQYYEEEERQRGNFPDRFSGHQFPNYSSELNVNALLLGDSALYLCASSLSGGDYGYTFGSGTRLTVV.

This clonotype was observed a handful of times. The CDR3 loop is CATDSVTGELHTEAFF. The CDR3 nucleotides are TGTGCCACCGATTCCGTCACGGGGGAGCTCCACACTGAAGCTTTCTTT. The V gene is TRBV24-1, the J gene TRBJ1-1; TRBD1 might be the D (5 bases). This CDR3 is built from 16 residues. V lost 9 bases and J lost 3, with 22 bases in between. The V gene's germline CDR1 is KGHDR and CDR2 SFDVKD.

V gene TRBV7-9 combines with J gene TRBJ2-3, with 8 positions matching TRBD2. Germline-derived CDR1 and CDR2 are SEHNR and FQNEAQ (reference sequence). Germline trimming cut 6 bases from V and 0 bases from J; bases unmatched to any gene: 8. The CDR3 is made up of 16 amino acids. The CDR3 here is CASSPSPSGSTDTQYF. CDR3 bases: TGTGCCAGCAGTCCGAGCCCTAGCGGGAGCACAGATACGCAGTATTTT.

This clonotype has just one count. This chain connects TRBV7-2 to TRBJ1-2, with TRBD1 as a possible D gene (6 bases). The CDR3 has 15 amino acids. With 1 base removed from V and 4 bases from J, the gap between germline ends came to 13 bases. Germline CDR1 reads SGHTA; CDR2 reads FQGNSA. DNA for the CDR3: TGTGCCAGCAGCTTAGAGGCACAGGGTGCCTATGGCTACACCTTC. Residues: CASSLEAQGAYGYTF.

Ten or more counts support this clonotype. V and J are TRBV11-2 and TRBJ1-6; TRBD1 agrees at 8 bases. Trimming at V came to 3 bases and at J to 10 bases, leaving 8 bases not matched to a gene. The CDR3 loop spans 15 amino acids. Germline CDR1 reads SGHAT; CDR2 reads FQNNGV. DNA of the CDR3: TGTGCCAGCAGCTTTACCGGGACAGGCGGGTCACCCCTCCACTTT. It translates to CASSFTGTGGSPLHF.

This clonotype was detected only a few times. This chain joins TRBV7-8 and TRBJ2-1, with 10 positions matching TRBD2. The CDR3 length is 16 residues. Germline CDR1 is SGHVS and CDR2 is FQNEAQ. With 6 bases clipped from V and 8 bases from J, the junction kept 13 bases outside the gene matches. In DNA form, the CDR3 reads TGTGCCAGCAGTTTATCGTCACTAGCGGGGTTACATGAGCAGTTCTTC. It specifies CASSLSSLAGLHEQFF.

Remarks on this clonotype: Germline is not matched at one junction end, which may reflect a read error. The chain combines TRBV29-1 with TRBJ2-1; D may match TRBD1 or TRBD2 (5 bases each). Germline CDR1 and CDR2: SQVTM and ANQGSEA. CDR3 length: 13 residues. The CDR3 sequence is CSFDVGPLNEQFF. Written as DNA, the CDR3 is TGCAGCTTTGATGTGGGACCGCTCAATGAGCAGTTCTTC.

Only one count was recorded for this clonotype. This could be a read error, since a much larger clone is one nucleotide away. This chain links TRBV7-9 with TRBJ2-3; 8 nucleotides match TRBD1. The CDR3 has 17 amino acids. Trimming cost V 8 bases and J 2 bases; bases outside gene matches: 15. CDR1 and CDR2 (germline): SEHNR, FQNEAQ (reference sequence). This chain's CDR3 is CASGPRTGFFNTDTQYF. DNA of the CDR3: TGTGCCAGCGGCCCAAGGACAGGGTTTTTCAACACAGATACGCAGTATTTT.

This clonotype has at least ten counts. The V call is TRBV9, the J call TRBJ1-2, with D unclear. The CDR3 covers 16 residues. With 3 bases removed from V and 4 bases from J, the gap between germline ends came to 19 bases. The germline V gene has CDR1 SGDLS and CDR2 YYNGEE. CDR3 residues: CASSARSGAGPYGYTF. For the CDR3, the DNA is TGTGCCAGCAGCGCAAGAAGCGGCGCAGGACCCTATGGCTACACCTTC.

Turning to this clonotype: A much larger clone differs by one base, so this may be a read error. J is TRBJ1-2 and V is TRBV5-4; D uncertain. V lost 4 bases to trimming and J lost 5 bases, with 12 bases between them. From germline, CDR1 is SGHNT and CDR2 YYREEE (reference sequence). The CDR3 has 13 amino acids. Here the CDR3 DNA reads TGTGCCAGCAGCCAAGCAAGGGAGTATGGCTACACCTTC. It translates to CASSQAREYGYTF. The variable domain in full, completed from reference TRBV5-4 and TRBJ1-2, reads ETGVTQSPTHLIKTRGQQVTLRCSSQSGHNTVSWYQQALGQGPQFIFQYYREEENGRGNFPPRFSGLQFPNYSSELNVNALELDDSALYLCASSQAREYGYTFGSGTRLTVV.

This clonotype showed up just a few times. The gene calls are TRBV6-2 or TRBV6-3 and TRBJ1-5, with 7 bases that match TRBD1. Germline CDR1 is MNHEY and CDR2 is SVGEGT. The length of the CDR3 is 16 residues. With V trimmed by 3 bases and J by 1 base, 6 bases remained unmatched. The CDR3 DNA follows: TGTGCCAGCAGTTATTTACGGACAGGCAGCAATCAGCCCCAGCATTTT. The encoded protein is CASSYLRTGSNQPQHF.

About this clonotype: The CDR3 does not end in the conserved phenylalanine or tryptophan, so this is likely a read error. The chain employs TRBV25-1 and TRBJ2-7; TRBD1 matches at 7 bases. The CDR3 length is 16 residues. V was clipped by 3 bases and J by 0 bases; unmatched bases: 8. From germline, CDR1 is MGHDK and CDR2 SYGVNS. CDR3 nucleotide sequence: TGTGCCAGCAGTGATGCCGGGACAGCATACTCCTACGAGCAGTACTCC. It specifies CASSDAGTAYSYEQYS.

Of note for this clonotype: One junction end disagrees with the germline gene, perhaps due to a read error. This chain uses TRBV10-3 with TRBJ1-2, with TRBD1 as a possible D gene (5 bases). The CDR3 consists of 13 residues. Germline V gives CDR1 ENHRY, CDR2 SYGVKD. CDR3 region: CDISESGNYGYTF. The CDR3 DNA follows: TGTGACATCAGTGAGTCAGGGAACTATGGCTACACCTTC.

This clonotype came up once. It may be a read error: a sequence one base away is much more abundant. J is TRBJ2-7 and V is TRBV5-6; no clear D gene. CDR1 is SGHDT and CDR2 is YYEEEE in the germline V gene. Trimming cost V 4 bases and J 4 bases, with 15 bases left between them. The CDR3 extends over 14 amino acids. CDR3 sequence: CASSVTLGFYEQYF. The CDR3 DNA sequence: TGTGCCAGCAGCGTAACTCTAGGATTTTACGAGCAGTACTTC.

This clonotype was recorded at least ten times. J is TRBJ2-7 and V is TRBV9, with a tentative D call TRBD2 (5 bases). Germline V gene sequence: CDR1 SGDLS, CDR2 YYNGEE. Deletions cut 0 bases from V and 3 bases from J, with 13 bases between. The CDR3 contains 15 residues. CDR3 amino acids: CASSVESSEGYEQYF. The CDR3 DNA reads TGTGCCAGCAGCGTAGAGTCCTCCGAGGGCTACGAGCAGTACTTC. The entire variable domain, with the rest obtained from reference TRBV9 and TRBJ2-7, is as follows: DSGVTQTPKHLITATGQRVTLRCSPRSGDLSVYWYQQSLDQGLQFLIQYYNGEERAKGNILERFSAQQFPDLHSELNLSSLELGDSALYFCASSVESSEGYEQYFGPGTRLTVT.

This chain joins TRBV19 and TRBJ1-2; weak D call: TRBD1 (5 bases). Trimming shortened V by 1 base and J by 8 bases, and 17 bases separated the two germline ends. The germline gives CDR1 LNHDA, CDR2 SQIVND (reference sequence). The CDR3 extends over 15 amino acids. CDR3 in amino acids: CASSIGSQLSGGYTF. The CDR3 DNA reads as TGTGCCAGTAGTATAGGAAGCCAGCTCTCAGGGGGCTACACCTTC.

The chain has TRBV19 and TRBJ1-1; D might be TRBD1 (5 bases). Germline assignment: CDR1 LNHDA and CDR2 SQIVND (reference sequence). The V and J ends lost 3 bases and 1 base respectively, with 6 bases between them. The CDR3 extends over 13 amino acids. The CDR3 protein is CASSIDRNTEAFF. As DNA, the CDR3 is TGTGCCAGTAGTATTGACAGGAACACTGAAGCTTTCTTT.